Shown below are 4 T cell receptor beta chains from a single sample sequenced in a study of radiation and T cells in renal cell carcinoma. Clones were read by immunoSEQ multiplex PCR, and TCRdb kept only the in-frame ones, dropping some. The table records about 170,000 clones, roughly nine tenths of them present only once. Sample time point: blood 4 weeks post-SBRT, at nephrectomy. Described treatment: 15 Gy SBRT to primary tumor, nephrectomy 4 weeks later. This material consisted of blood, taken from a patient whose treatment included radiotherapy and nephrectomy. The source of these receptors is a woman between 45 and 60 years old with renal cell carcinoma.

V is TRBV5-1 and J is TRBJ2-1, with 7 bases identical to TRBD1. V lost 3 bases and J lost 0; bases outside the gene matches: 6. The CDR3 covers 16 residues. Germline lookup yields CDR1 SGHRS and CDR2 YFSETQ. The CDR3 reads CASSYRGQSSYNEQFF. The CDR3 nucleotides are TGCGCCAGCAGCTACAGGGGTCAGAGCTCCTACAATGAGCAGTTCTTC.

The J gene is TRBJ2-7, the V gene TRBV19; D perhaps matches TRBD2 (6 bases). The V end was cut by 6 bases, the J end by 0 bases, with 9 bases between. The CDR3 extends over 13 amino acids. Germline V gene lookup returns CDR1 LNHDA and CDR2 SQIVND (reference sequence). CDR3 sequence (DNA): TGTGCCAGTAGCGGGGGAAGCTCCTACGAGCAGTACTTC. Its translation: CASSGGSSYEQYF.

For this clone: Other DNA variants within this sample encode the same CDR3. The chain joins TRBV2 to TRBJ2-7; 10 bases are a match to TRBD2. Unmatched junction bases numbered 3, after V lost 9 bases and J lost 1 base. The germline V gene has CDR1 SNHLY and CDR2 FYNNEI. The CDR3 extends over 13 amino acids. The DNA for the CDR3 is TGTGCCAGTTCACTAGCGGGGTCCTACGAGCAGTACTTC. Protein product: CASSLAGSYEQYF.

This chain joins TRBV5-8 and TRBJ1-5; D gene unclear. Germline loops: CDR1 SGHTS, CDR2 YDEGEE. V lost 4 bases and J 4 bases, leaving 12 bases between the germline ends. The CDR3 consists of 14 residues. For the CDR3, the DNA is TGTGCCAGCAGCCCCGCAGGTGGGAATCAGCCCCAGCATTTT. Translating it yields CASSPAGGNQPQHF.